The 22 T cell receptor beta chains listed next were all sequenced from one sample in a study of cytomegalovirus exposure and HLA in healthy donors. Amplification used 60 Vbeta primers and 13 Jbeta primers. TCRdb keeps only in-frame clones here, not all; method: immunoSEQ multiplex PCR. The data contain some 120,000 clones, 81% of them seen just once; the ten biggest clones take up 3.9%. Sequenced sample: PBMCs. Receptor source: a woman in her thirties in good health and CMV-seronegative.

The genes are TRBV19 and TRBJ2-5; 11 positions match TRBD1. The CDR3 spans 16 residues. Per germline, CDR1 LNHDA and CDR2 SQIVND (reference sequence). Unmatched junction bases numbered 8, after V lost 4 bases and J lost 4 bases. CDR3: CASSTAGQGGRETQYF. For the CDR3, the DNA is TGTGCCAGTAGTACAGCGGGACAGGGGGGACGAGAGACCCAGTACTTC.

The rearrangement links TRBV7-2 to TRBJ1-2; D might be TRBD1 (6 bases). CDR3 size: 14 residues. Germline assignment: CDR1 SGHTA and CDR2 FQGNSA. Trimming left V 10 bases short and J 6 bases short, with 21 bases between. In nucleotides, the CDR3 is TGTGCCACCTCACTGCGAGGGGGTTTGGATGGCTACACCTTC. Its translation: CATSLRGGLDGYTF.

This chain's CDR3 is CASSLDSRGAYNEQFF. The CDR3 nucleotides are TGTGCCAGCAGCTTGGATAGCCGGGGGGCCTACAATGAGCAGTTCTTC. This chain connects TRBV5-4 to TRBJ2-1, with TRBD2 matching 7 bases. CDR1 is SGHNT and CDR2 is YYREEE in the germline V gene (reference sequence). The V and J ends lost 0 bases and 2 bases, in that order; junction bases with no gene match: 5. This CDR3 spans 16 amino acids.

This chain connects TRBV7-3 to TRBJ2-2; TRBD2 matches 7 bases. V gave up 5 bases and J gave up 5 bases; unmatched junction bases: 8. The CDR3 loop spans 15 amino acids. Germline V CDR1 and CDR2: SGHTA, FQGTGA. CDR3 nucleotide sequence: TGTGCCAGCAGCGCGTCGGGAGGATGGACCGGGGAGCTGTTTTTT. It yields the protein CASSASGGWTGELFF.

The chain employs TRBV4-1 and TRBJ2-5, with 7 nucleotides matching TRBD1. With 0 bases clipped from V and 7 bases from J, the junction kept 5 bases outside the gene matches. This CDR3 has 14 amino acids. Germline-derived CDR1 and CDR2 are MGHRA and YSYEKL. The DNA of the CDR3 is TGCGCCAGCAGCCAAGAACGGACAGGAGGGACCCAGTACTTC. It codes for CASSQERTGGTQYF.

The V gene is TRBV18, the J gene TRBJ2-3; tentative D call: TRBD1 (6 bases). The length of the CDR3 is 13 residues. Trimming removed 5 bases at V and 4 bases at J, with 10 bases between. The germline V gene encodes CDR1 KGHSH and CDR2 LQKENI. DNA for the CDR3: TGTGCCAGCTCATCCGGACAGCCAGATACGCAGTATTTT. Its translation: CASSSGQPDTQYF.

This clone was counted a single time. The CDR3 nucleotides are TGTGCCACCGCCACCGATGCGACTAGCGGGAGGTGGGGCACCGGGGAGCTGTTTTTT. Translated: CATATDATSGRWGTGELFF. The V and J genes are TRBV27 and TRBJ2-2; 13 bases are a match to TRBD2. The CDR3 is 19 amino acids. Per germline, CDR1 MNHEY and CDR2 SMNVEV (reference sequence). V trimming: 10 bases; J trimming: 4 bases; junction bases outside the gene matches: 18.

The V gene is TRBV5-4, the J gene TRBJ2-3, with 9 bases identical to TRBD2. The junction had 4 bases not matched to a gene; V was cut back by 4 bases and J by 1 base. This CDR3 is 15 amino acids long. The V gene's germline CDR1 is SGHNT and CDR2 YYREEE (reference sequence). Here the CDR3 DNA reads TGTGCCAGCAGCCAGAGGACTAGCGGCACAGATACGCAGTATTTT. Protein sequence: CASSQRTSGTDTQYF.

The chain uses TRBV19 and TRBJ1-1; D call uncertain. This CDR3 region has 13 residues. Trimming cost V 11 bases and J 1 base, with 14 bases left between them. Germline V gives CDR1 LNHDA, CDR2 SQIVND (reference sequence). The CDR3 is CAVLGRGNTEAFF. CDR3 nucleotide sequence: TGTGCCGTTCTCGGACGGGGGAACACTGAAGCTTTCTTT.

The rearrangement joins TRBV9 to TRBJ2-7; 8 bases match TRBD1. Germline-derived CDR1 and CDR2 are SGDLS and YYNGEE. The CDR3 has 15 residues. V lost 0 bases and J lost 4; bases outside the gene matches: 6. The CDR3 DNA sequence: TGTGCCAGCAGCGTAGGGGGGCAGGGGGCGTACGAGCAGTACTTC. Translating it yields CASSVGGQGAYEQYF.

V usage is TRBV29-1 and J usage is TRBJ1-1, with a tentative D call TRBD1 (5 bases). The CDR3 has 13 amino acids. The germline V and J ends were trimmed by 4 bases and 1 base, with 10 bases remaining between them. Germline assignment: CDR1 SQVTM and CDR2 ANQGSEA. CDR3 sequence (DNA): TGCAGCGTTGTTTACACAGGGAACACTGAAGCTTTCTTT. It codes for CSVVYTGNTEAFF.

A word on this clone: One end of the junction fails to match germline, which may point to a read error. The chain is built from TRBV5-4 and TRBJ2-5; a weak D match, TRBD1 (7 bases). Germline V CDR1 and CDR2: SGHNT, YYREEE (reference sequence). The CDR3 is 15 amino acids. The CDR3 DNA is TGTGCCAGCACCTTGGGGGGACAGACCCACATCACCCAGTACTTC. Its protein is CASTLGGQTHITQYF.

CDR3: CASSAYRGTATNEKLFF. The CDR3, as DNA: TGTGCCAGCAGCGCGTACAGGGGGACCGCAACTAATGAAAAACTGTTTTTT. This sequence joins TRBV5-6 and TRBJ1-4; 8 nucleotides align to TRBD1. The length of the CDR3 is 17 residues. The V gene's germline CDR1 is SGHDT and CDR2 YYEEEE. J was trimmed by 0 bases and V by 4 bases; bases with no gene match: 8.

This clone was seen only once. The chain carries TRBV11-2 and TRBJ1-3; D unclear. Per germline, CDR1 SGHAT and CDR2 FQNNGV. This CDR3 region has 15 residues. V was cut by 1 base and J by 4 bases, with 11 bases left in between. Here the CDR3 reads CASSLVPGSGNTIYF. CDR3 DNA: TGTGCCAGCAGCTTAGTTCCTGGCTCCGGAAACACCATATATTTT.

This chain connects TRBV6-6 to TRBJ2-7, with D possibly matching TRBD1 (5 bases). Between the trimmed V and J ends, which lost 6 bases and 0 bases, there was a span of 12 bases. Germline assignment: CDR1 MNHNY and CDR2 SVGAGI (reference sequence). The CDR3 spans 14 residues. The CDR3 spells CASRVQEFSYEQYF. The CDR3 coding sequence is TGTGCCAGCAGGGTACAGGAGTTCTCCTACGAGCAGTACTTC.

The genes are TRBV6-5 and TRBJ2-7, with a weak D call TRBD1 (5 bases). The CDR3 consists of 14 residues. Germline V gene lookup returns CDR1 MNHEY and CDR2 SVGAGI. Trimming removed 4 bases from V and 3 bases from J, with 13 bases in between. The CDR3 loop is CASSLKPQVYEQYF. The DNA for the CDR3 is TGTGCCAGCAGTTTAAAACCACAGGTCTACGAGCAGTACTTC.

The rearrangement joins TRBV27 to TRBJ2-5; possible D gene TRBD2, 5 bases. Looked up from germline, CDR1 is MNHEY and CDR2 is SMNVEV (reference sequence). The V gene lost 1 base and the J gene lost 3 bases, with 9 bases spanning the gap. CDR3 size: 14 residues. The CDR3 DNA reads as TGTGCCAGCAGTTTATTGGCCGGGGAAGAGACCCAGTACTTC. This translates into CASSLLAGEETQYF.

This clone has only one observation. This chain connects TRBV5-1 to TRBJ2-7; 8 bases match TRBD1. Germline V CDR1 and CDR2: SGHRS, YFSETQ. The CDR3 loop spans 14 amino acids. With 0 bases clipped from V and 4 bases from J, the junction kept 3 bases outside the gene matches. CDR3 loop: CASSLARGPYEQYF. Written as DNA, the CDR3 is TGCGCCAGCAGCTTGGCCAGGGGGCCTTACGAGCAGTACTTC.

As concerns this clone: Distinct nucleotide sequences in the sample also encode this CDR3. V usage is TRBV6-1 and J usage is TRBJ2-5, with D perhaps matching TRBD2 (6 bases). The DNA end is a closer match to TRBJ2-7, so the J assignment may be wrong. The CDR3 is 16 residues long. Germline CDR1 is MNHNS and CDR2 is SASEGT. The CDR3 here is CASSEASTSFTYEQYF. CDR3 nucleotides: TGTGCCAGCAGTGAAGCATCAACTAGCTTCACCTACGAGCAGTACTTC.

This chain connects TRBV10-3 to TRBJ1-2, with 7 bases that match TRBD1. CDR1 is ENHRY, CDR2 SYGVKD, per germline. CDR3 size: 14 residues. Trimming took 2 bases from V and 3 from J; bases not matched to a gene: 3. The CDR3 region has the DNA TGTGCCATCAGTGAGATGGGGACAGACTATGGCTACACCTTC. This gives the protein CAISEMGTDYGYTF.

This chain joins TRBV7-9 and TRBJ2-2; TRBD2 might be the D (6 bases). The CDR3 has 14 residues. Germline lookup yields CDR1 SEHNR and CDR2 FQNEAQ (reference sequence). V lost 8 bases, J lost 7 bases, and 17 bases lay in between. The CDR3 is CASGGSLKGGELFF. Here the CDR3 DNA reads TGTGCCAGCGGGGGGAGCCTCAAAGGCGGGGAGCTGTTTTTT.

This clone showed up just once. The chain's CDR3 is CASSQSRGLAGGYQSSNTQYF. The DNA for the CDR3 is TGCGCCAGCAGTCAATCCCGGGGACTAGCGGGAGGTTATCAATCGTCCAATACGCAGTATTTT. V usage is TRBV23-1 and J usage is TRBJ2-3, with 15 positions matching TRBD2. TRBV23-1 is assigned to the ORF class and has an uncertain function. The CDR3 covers 21 residues. The trim removed 0 bases at V and 7 bases at J, leaving 17 bases unmatched.